Shown below are 24 T cell receptor beta chains from a single sample sequenced in a study of blood T cell repertoires in COVID-19. The protocol was immunoSEQ multiplex PCR, while the TCRdb copy is restricted to in-frame clones and leaves out a portion. The table shows approximately 250,000 clones, with 85% occurring only once. Sequenced input: PBMCs or T cells enriched from blood (not recorded which). These receptors were obtained from a woman in her fifties or sixties with acute COVID-19.

V gene TRBV6-5 combines with J gene TRBJ2-7; D remains unclear. This CDR3 contains 16 residues. V shed 0 bases and J shed 2 bases, with 14 bases lying between them. Germline V gives CDR1 MNHEY, CDR2 SVGAGI. CDR3 sequence: CASSYSSRHNAYEQYF. The CDR3 region has the DNA TGTGCCAGCAGTTACTCATCCAGGCACAATGCCTACGAGCAGTACTTC.

This chain joins TRBV30 and TRBJ1-5; TRBD1 agrees at 8 bases. J gave up 0 bases and V 3 bases, and 4 bases lay outside the gene matches. The germline V gene encodes CDR1 GTSNPN and CDR2 SVGIG (reference sequence). This CDR3 has 15 residues. CDR3 nucleotide sequence: TGTGCCTGGAGCCTTACAGGGGGTAGCAATCAGCCCCAGCATTTT. Its translation is CAWSLTGGSNQPQHF.

This rearrangement joins TRBV2 to TRBJ1-4; D might be TRBD1 (5 bases). V was clipped by 3 bases and J by 6 bases, with 14 bases between them. This CDR3 is 15 amino acids long. Germline V CDR1 and CDR2: SNHLY, FYNNEI. CDR3 in amino acids: CASSEGRQGYEKLFF. The CDR3 DNA reads as TGTGCCAGCAGTGAGGGTCGGCAGGGATATGAAAAACTGTTTTTT.

The chain joins TRBV7-9 to TRBJ1-3; a possible D gene is TRBD1 (5 bases). The V end was cut by 1 base, the J end by 0 bases, with 10 bases between. The CDR3 is made up of 16 amino acids. Germline CDR1 and CDR2: SEHNR and FQNEAQ (reference sequence). The CDR3 spells CASSLGGGSSGNTIYF. CDR3 nucleotides: TGTGCCAGCAGCTTAGGTGGGGGGAGCTCTGGAAACACCATATATTTT.

The genes are TRBV5-4 and TRBJ2-2; 13 bases align to TRBD2. Per the germline V gene, CDR1 is SGHNT and CDR2 is YYREEE (reference sequence). This CDR3 spans 18 amino acids. The V segment lost 2 bases and the J segment 4 bases; nucleotides outside the gene matches: 8. CDR3 bases: TGTGCCAGCAGCTTAATGGGACTAGCGGGGAGTTCCACCGGGGAGCTGTTTTTT. It yields the protein CASSLMGLAGSSTGELFF.

The chain carries TRBV5-1 and TRBJ1-1; TRBD1 might be the D (6 bases). The CDR3 is 14 amino acids. The germline CDR1 and CDR2 sequences are SGHRS and YFSETQ. V was shortened by 0 bases and J by 7 bases, with 13 bases between the two germline ends. CDR3: CASSLALGASEAFF. The CDR3 DNA reads TGCGCCAGCAGCTTGGCCTTGGGGGCCAGTGAAGCTTTCTTT.

The chain employs TRBV19 and TRBJ2-2, with D maybe TRBD2 (5 bases). The germline V gene has CDR1 LNHDA and CDR2 SQIVND (reference sequence). V was pared by 1 base and J by 7 bases, with 7 bases between. The CDR3 is 13 residues long. The CDR3 protein is CASSIAGFGELFF. The DNA of the CDR3 is TGTGCCAGTAGTATAGCGGGGTTCGGGGAGCTGTTTTTT. Drawing the rest from reference TRBV19 and TRBJ2-2, the complete variable domain is DGGITQSPKYLFRKEGQNVTLSCEQNLNHDAMYWYRQDPGQGLRLIYYSQIVNDFQKGDIAEGYSVSREKKESFPLTVTSAQKNPTAFYLCASSIAGFGELFFGEGSRLTVL.

This sequence joins TRBV30 and TRBJ1-1; D is unclear. V dropped 3 bases and J dropped 1 base, with 15 bases sitting between them. This CDR3 region has 15 residues. The germline V gene has CDR1 GTSNPN and CDR2 SVGIG (reference sequence). CDR3 region: CAWSGIFAANTEAFF. The CDR3 DNA reads TGTGCCTGGAGCGGGATTTTTGCGGCGAACACTGAAGCTTTCTTT.

This chain joins TRBV5-4 and TRBJ2-7; TRBD1 matches at 8 bases. This CDR3 has 16 amino acids. Germline V gene lookup returns CDR1 SGHNT and CDR2 YYREEE (reference sequence). The trim removed 3 bases at V and 3 bases at J, leaving 11 bases unmatched. CDR3 protein: CASSWVKGQGIYEQYF. Here the CDR3 DNA reads TGTGCCAGCAGCTGGGTAAAAGGACAGGGAATCTACGAGCAGTACTTC.

The chain couples TRBV19 to TRBJ1-5, with a possible D match to TRBD1 (5 bases). Trimming pared 3 bases from V and 2 bases from J, leaving 17 bases between. Germline loops: CDR1 LNHDA, CDR2 SQIVND (reference sequence). This CDR3 spans 17 amino acids. In DNA, the CDR3 is TGTGCCAGTAGTATGTGGGCCAGGGCTTTAGGCAATCAGCCCCAGCATTTT. It specifies CASSMWARALGNQPQHF. The full variable domain, completed using reference TRBV19 and TRBJ1-5, is DGGITQSPKYLFRKEGQNVTLSCEQNLNHDAMYWYRQDPGQGLRLIYYSQIVNDFQKGDIAEGYSVSREKKESFPLTVTSAQKNPTAFYLCASSMWARALGNQPQHFGDGTRLSIL.

As to this clone: The sample holds other DNA sequences that translate to the same CDR3. The chain employs TRBV19 and TRBJ1-5; 7 bases fit TRBD1. The CDR3 spans 14 residues. In germline, CDR1 is LNHDA, CDR2 SQIVND (reference sequence). V lost 6 bases, J lost 6 bases, and 8 bases stayed unmatched. The CDR3 spells CASSPDRVGQPQHF. The CDR3, as DNA: TGTGCCAGTAGCCCAGACAGGGTAGGTCAGCCCCAGCATTTT.

The J gene is TRBJ2-7, the V gene TRBV5-4; no reliable D call. This CDR3 has 18 residues. CDR1 is SGHNT, CDR2 YYREEE, per germline (reference sequence). V was pared by 4 bases and J by 3 bases, with 26 bases between. The CDR3 loop reads CASSDGRRNPPSGYEQYF. The CDR3 nucleotides read TGTGCCAGCAGCGATGGGCGCCGAAACCCCCCCAGTGGCTACGAGCAGTACTTC.

The chain has TRBV4-3 and TRBJ1-2; D is perhaps TRBD1 (5 bases). Germline CDR1 and CDR2: LGHNA and YSLEER. V dropped 2 bases and J dropped 4 bases, with 11 bases sitting between them. The CDR3 totals 14 residues. The CDR3 protein is CASSQKTDGYGYTF. CDR3 DNA: TGCGCCAGCAGCCAAAAGACAGACGGCTATGGCTACACCTTC.

Here the CDR3 DNA reads TGTGCCAGCAGTGTAAGTCACCTAGGGGCTGAAGCTTTCTTT. Translating gives CASSVSHLGAEAFF. The chain recombines TRBV2 with TRBJ1-1; maybe TRBD1 (5 bases). Per germline, CDR1 SNHLY and CDR2 FYNNEI. The CDR3 runs to 14 residues. V shed 4 bases and J shed 6 bases, with 15 bases lying between them. The variable domain in full, completed from reference TRBV2 and TRBJ1-1, reads EPEVTQTPSHQVTQMGQEVILRCVPISNHLYFYWYRQILGQKVEFLVSFYNNEISEKSEIFDDQFSVERPDGSNFTLKIRSTKLEDSAMYFCASSVSHLGAEAFFGQGTRLTVV.

V is TRBV13 and J is TRBJ2-3, with TRBD1 as a possible D gene (6 bases). From germline, CDR1 is PRHDT and CDR2 FYEKMQ (reference sequence). V was trimmed by 2 bases and J by 10 bases, leaving 16 bases between them. The CDR3 covers 14 residues. The CDR3 protein is CASSLWGPAVSQYF. CDR3 in DNA: TGTGCCAGCAGCTTATGGGGGCCCGCCGTCTCGCAGTATTTT.

V usage is TRBV5-4 and J usage is TRBJ2-3, with TRBD2 identical over 7 bases. The germline V gene has CDR1 SGHNT and CDR2 YYREEE (reference sequence). This CDR3 region has 15 residues. The V segment lost 5 bases and the J segment 8 bases; nucleotides outside the gene matches: 14. This chain's CDR3 is CASSTGTTGIATQYF. For the CDR3, the DNA is TGTGCCAGCAGTACCGGGACTACGGGCATCGCTACGCAGTATTTT.

The chain employs TRBV7-2 and TRBJ1-4; D gene unclear. V gave up 3 bases and J gave up 3 bases, with 5 bases separating them. Per germline, CDR1 SGHTA and CDR2 FQGNSA. The CDR3 is made up of 13 amino acids. CDR3 coding DNA: TGTGCCAGCAGCTTGAGTCCTAATGAAAAACTGTTTTTT. Translated, it gives CASSLSPNEKLFF.

V is TRBV7-8 and J is TRBJ1-1, with D tentatively TRBD1 (5 bases). Between the trimmed V and J ends, which lost 1 base and 7 bases, there was a span of 16 bases. The germline V gene encodes CDR1 SGHVS and CDR2 FQNEAQ. The CDR3 spans 15 residues. The CDR3 reads CASSLVGLGQGEAFF. The CDR3 bases are TGTGCCAGCAGCTTAGTGGGTCTGGGGCAGGGTGAAGCTTTCTTT.

The CDR3 DNA reads as TGTGCCAGCAGTGAATATGGGGGGGGCTGGGACACTGAAGCTTTCTTT. Amino acids: CASSEYGGGWDTEAFF. The chain recombines TRBV25-1 with TRBJ1-1, with a weak D call TRBD1 (6 bases). CDR1 is MGHDK, CDR2 SYGVNS, per germline. The CDR3 sequence is 16 residues long. Trimming pared 0 bases from V and 3 bases from J, leaving 14 bases between.

The genes are TRBV2 and TRBJ1-1; D is undetermined. Germline V CDR1 and CDR2: SNHLY, FYNNEI. The CDR3 has 16 residues. Trimming pared 2 bases from V and 0 bases from J, leaving 13 bases between. This CDR3 reads CASSEITGSMNTEAFF. CDR3 in DNA: TGTGCCAGCAGTGAAATTACGGGTAGCATGAACACTGAAGCTTTCTTT.

The rearrangement links TRBV9 to TRBJ1-5; 8 bases match TRBD1. The J segment lost 2 bases and the V segment lost 4 bases, leaving 8 bases of the junction unmatched. Germline V gene data show CDR1 as SGDLS and CDR2 as YYNGEE. The CDR3 spans 16 residues. The CDR3 sequence: CASSPGGSAGNQPQHF. CDR3 nucleotide sequence: TGTGCCAGCAGCCCAGGGGGCAGTGCGGGCAATCAGCCCCAGCATTTT.

CDR3 sequence: CASSLGDRDSPLHF. CDR3 DNA sequence: TGTGCCAGCAGCTTAGGGGACAGGGATTCACCCCTCCACTTT. The chain uses TRBV7-9 and TRBJ1-6; TRBD1 matches at 9 bases. Trimming cost V 1 base and J 8 bases; bases outside gene matches: 0. The CDR3 covers 14 residues. The germline V gene has CDR1 SEHNR and CDR2 FQNEAQ (reference sequence).

This clone was observed a single time. The chain joins TRBV7-8 to TRBJ1-2; tentative D call: TRBD1 (6 bases). The CDR3 is 17 residues long. Germline assignment: CDR1 SGHVS and CDR2 FQNEAQ. Trimming shortened V by 5 bases and J by 2 bases, and 21 bases separated the two germline ends. The CDR3 DNA follows: TGTGCCAGCAGCCCCCAAAGACAGGCGTTGACCAACTATGGCTACACCTTC. Protein sequence: CASSPQRQALTNYGYTF. The full variable domain, completed using reference TRBV7-8 and TRBJ1-2, is GAGVSQSPRYKVAKRGQDVALRCDPISGHVSLFWYQQALGQGPEFLTYFQNEAQLDKSGLPSDRFFAERPEGSVSTLKIQRTQQEDSAVYLCASSPQRQALTNYGYTFGSGTRLTVV.

V usage is TRBV2 and J usage is TRBJ1-5; D gene unclear. Trimming removed 6 bases at V and 4 bases at J, with 13 bases between. The germline V gene encodes CDR1 SNHLY and CDR2 FYNNEI. The CDR3 length is 14 residues. This CDR3 is CASRKGRVNQPQHF. CDR3 in DNA: TGTGCCAGCAGAAAAGGGAGAGTTAATCAGCCCCAGCATTTT.